The rows below give T cell receptor beta chains drawn from one sample of a study of T cell repertoires in ileal Crohn's disease. Sequenced by immunoSEQ multiplex PCR; TCRdb stores in-frame clones only, minus some. The table lists about 3,000 clones, about 70% of them singletons, with around 21% in the top ten. Material for sequencing was ileal tissue. The receptors stem from an adult with Crohn's disease. CDR3s include the opening cysteine and the closing phenylalanine or tryptophan. A D gene is named only where the DNA matches it firmly. Clone size is given for some rows only: seen once, a few or many times, or a class if the clone is expanded.

d_gene: TRBD1; j_gene: TRBJ1-4; v_gene: TRBV4-1; abundance: -; CDR3aa: CASRPGTGSVEKLFF; CDR3nt: TGCGCCAGCCGTCCCGGGACAGGCTCAGTCGAAAAACTGTTTTTT
d_gene: TRBD2; j_gene: TRBJ2-1; v_gene: TRBV5-4; abundance: -; CDR3aa: CASSGSGSYNEQFF; CDR3nt: TGTGCCAGCAGCGGTAGCGGGTCCTACAATGAGCAGTTCTTC
d_gene: -; j_gene: TRBJ2-1; v_gene: TRBV25-1; abundance: -; CDR3aa: CASTRSGGPTTNEQFF; CDR3nt: TGTGCCAGCACCAGGTCCGGGGGGCCAACTACCAATGAGCAGTTCTTC
d_gene: TRBD1; j_gene: TRBJ1-6; v_gene: TRBV2; abundance: -; CDR3aa: CASSDAGGISPLHF; CDR3nt: TGTGCCAGCAGTGACGCAGGGGGAATATCACCCCTCCACTTT
d_gene: -; j_gene: TRBJ2-5; v_gene: TRBV7-2; abundance: -; CDR3aa: CASSLEYSQETQYF; CDR3nt: TGTGCCAGCAGCTTAGAATACTCCCAAGAGACCCAGTACTTC
d_gene: -; j_gene: TRBJ2-1; v_gene: TRBV5-4; abundance: -; CDR3aa: CASSSAGSYNEQFF; CDR3nt: TGTGCCAGCAGCTCGGCGGGCTCCTACAATGAGCAGTTCTTC
d_gene: TRBD1; j_gene: TRBJ1-5; v_gene: TRBV5-5; abundance: once; CDR3aa: CASSGAGTGINQPQHF; CDR3nt: TGTGCCAGCAGCGGAGCCGGGACAGGGATCAATCAGCCCCAGCATTTT
d_gene: TRBD1; j_gene: TRBJ2-1; v_gene: TRBV11-2; abundance: -; CDR3aa: CASSLVSPGRTGIGDEQFF; CDR3nt: TGTGCCAGCAGCTTAGTTTCCCCCGGTAGGACAGGGATCGGCGATGAGCAGTTCTTC
d_gene: -; j_gene: TRBJ2-7; v_gene: TRBV15; abundance: few; CDR3aa: CATSRDRGAFSYEQYF; CDR3nt: TGTGCCACCAGCAGAGATCGGGGGGCTTTCTCCTACGAGCAGTACTTC
d_gene: -; j_gene: TRBJ2-7; v_gene: TRBV6-5; abundance: -; CDR3aa: CASSYSLDSSYEQYF; CDR3nt: TGTGCCAGCAGTTACTCGTTGGACAGTTCCTACGAGCAGTACTTC
d_gene: -; j_gene: TRBJ2-1; v_gene: TRBV21-1; abundance: -; CDR3aa: CASSKGRQFF; CDR3nt: TGTGCCAGCAGCAAGGGCCGTCAGTTCTTC
d_gene: -; j_gene: TRBJ1-4; v_gene: TRBV6-5; abundance: -; CDR3aa: CASSYSGQGSEKLFF; CDR3nt: TGTGCCAGCAGTTACTCGGGCCAGGGGAGTGAAAAACTGTTTTTT
d_gene: -; j_gene: TRBJ2-6; v_gene: TRBV6-4; abundance: -; CDR3aa: CASSDSFSGANVLTF; CDR3nt: TGTGCCAGCAGTGATTCGTTCTCTGGGGCCAACGTCCTGACTTTC
d_gene: -; j_gene: TRBJ2-7; v_gene: TRBV7-9; abundance: -; CDR3aa: CASSLLDRKSHEQYF; CDR3nt: TGTGCCAGCAGCTTATTAGACAGGAAGTCCCACGAGCAGTACTTC
d_gene: TRBD1; j_gene: TRBJ2-1; v_gene: TRBV27; abundance: -; CDR3aa: CASSPGTGVPNEQFF; CDR3nt: TGTGCCAGCAGTCCTGGGACAGGGGTTCCCAATGAGCAGTTCTTC
d_gene: TRBD2; j_gene: TRBJ2-2; v_gene: TRBV7-9; abundance: -; CDR3aa: CASSSPRIAGGRNGELFF; CDR3nt: TGTGCCAGCAGCTCCCCTCGCATAGCGGGGGGGCGAAACGGGGAGCTGTTTTTT
d_gene: -; j_gene: TRBJ2-4; v_gene: TRBV5-8; abundance: -; CDR3aa: CASPPGGSKNIQYF; CDR3nt: TGTGCCAGCCCCCCCGGGGGTTCCAAAAACATTCAGTACTTC
d_gene: TRBD2; j_gene: TRBJ2-3; v_gene: TRBV12-5; abundance: -; CDR3aa: CASGLPPSGGSTDTQYF; CDR3nt: TGTGCTAGTGGTTTGCCGCCTAGCGGGGGAAGCACAGATACGCAGTATTTT
d_gene: -; j_gene: TRBJ2-7; v_gene: TRBV9; abundance: -; CDR3aa: CASSVGWEYEQYF; CDR3nt: TGTGCCAGCAGCGTAGGCTGGGAGTACGAGCAGTACTTC
d_gene: -; j_gene: TRBJ1-5; v_gene: TRBV5-6; abundance: -; CDR3aa: CASSYGQMNQPQHF; CDR3nt: TGTGCCAGCAGCTACGGACAGATGAATCAGCCCCAGCATTTT
d_gene: TRBD2; j_gene: TRBJ2-7; v_gene: TRBV18; abundance: once; CDR3aa: CASSLGTSGGRTYEQYF; CDR3nt: TGTGCCAGCTCACTTGGGACTAGCGGGGGTCGTACCTACGAGCAGTACTTC
d_gene: TRBD1; j_gene: TRBJ2-2; v_gene: TRBV14; abundance: -; CDR3aa: CASSPHRGTGELFF; CDR3nt: TGTGCCAGCAGCCCCCACAGGGGCACCGGGGAGCTGTTTTTT
d_gene: TRBD1; j_gene: TRBJ2-7; v_gene: TRBV5-4; abundance: -; CDR3aa: CASGGSQGPSYEQYF; CDR3nt: TGTGCCAGCGGGGGCTCACAGGGGCCCTCCTACGAGCAGTACTTC
d_gene: -; j_gene: TRBJ2-1; v_gene: TRBV6-6; abundance: few; CDR3aa: CASSYSTGPLNEQFF; CDR3nt: TGTGCCAGCAGTTACTCTACAGGGCCCCTCAATGAGCAGTTCTTC
d_gene: -; j_gene: TRBJ1-1; v_gene: TRBV28; abundance: few; CDR3aa: CASSNMNTEAFF; CDR3nt: TGTGCCAGCAGTAACATGAACACTGAAGCTTTCTTT
d_gene: -; j_gene: TRBJ2-1; v_gene: TRBV7-2; abundance: -; CDR3aa: CASSLRGNNEQFF; CDR3nt: TGTGCCAGCAGCTTAAGGGGAAACAATGAGCAGTTCTTC
d_gene: TRBD1; j_gene: TRBJ1-2; v_gene: TRBV18; abundance: -; CDR3aa: CASSPAGQAPGYTF; CDR3nt: TGTGCCAGCTCACCAGCGGGACAGGCGCCGGGCTACACCTTC
d_gene: -; j_gene: TRBJ1-2; v_gene: TRBV15; abundance: -; CDR3aa: CATSRVANYGYTF; CDR3nt: TGTGCCACCAGCAGAGTCGCTAACTATGGCTACACCTTC
d_gene: -; j_gene: TRBJ1-2; v_gene: TRBV27; abundance: -; CDR3aa: CASSCIENSDTPYGYTF; CDR3nt: TGTGCCAGCAGTTGTATAGAAAATTCCGATACGCCATATGGCTACACCTTC
d_gene: -; j_gene: TRBJ2-7; v_gene: TRBV9; abundance: -; CDR3aa: CASSVAPTTGRGDYEQYF; CDR3nt: TGTGCCAGCAGCGTAGCCCCTACGACAGGACGGGGGGACTACGAGCAGTACTTC
d_gene: -; j_gene: TRBJ2-1; v_gene: TRBV6-5; abundance: -; CDR3aa: CASSDGTDYNEQFF; CDR3nt: TGTGCCAGCAGTGACGGGACTGATTACAATGAGCAGTTCTTC
d_gene: TRBD1; j_gene: TRBJ2-7; v_gene: TRBV7-3; abundance: -; CDR3aa: CASSSPDRGTYEQYF; CDR3nt: TGTGCCAGCAGCTCGCCTGACAGGGGTACCTACGAGCAGTACTTC
d_gene: -; j_gene: TRBJ1-6; v_gene: TRBV2; abundance: -; CDR3aa: CASSEAALNSPLHF; CDR3nt: TGTGCCAGCAGTGAAGCAGCTCTTAATTCACCCCTCCACTTT
d_gene: TRBD1; j_gene: TRBJ1-2; v_gene: TRBV29-1; abundance: -; CDR3aa: CVPRQGYGYTF; CDR3nt: TGCGTTCCTCGACAGGGCTATGGCTACACCTTC
d_gene: -; j_gene: TRBJ2-4; v_gene: TRBV21-1; abundance: -; CDR3aa: CASSNPVATQRKNIQYF; CDR3nt: TGTGCCAGCAGCAACCCTGTAGCTACGCAAAGAAAAAACATTCAGTACTTC
d_gene: -; j_gene: TRBJ1-4; v_gene: TRBV2; abundance: -; CDR3aa: CASRLAYSPGALFF; CDR3nt: TGTGCCAGCAGACTAGCTTACTCGCCGGGAGCGCTGTTTTTT
d_gene: -; j_gene: TRBJ1-1; v_gene: TRBV4-1; abundance: -; CDR3aa: CASSQDYGSNTEAFF; CDR3nt: TGCGCCAGCAGCCAAGATTACGGGTCGAACACTGAAGCTTTCTTT
d_gene: TRBD2; j_gene: TRBJ2-5; v_gene: TRBV7-8; abundance: few; CDR3aa: CASGTGTSGGQETQYF; CDR3nt: TGTGCCAGCGGGACCGGGACTAGCGGGGGACAAGAGACCCAGTACTTC
d_gene: -; j_gene: TRBJ1-5; v_gene: TRBV6-4; abundance: -; CDR3aa: CASSDSNRVSHQPQHF; CDR3nt: TGTGCCAGCAGTGACTCTAACAGGGTCTCTCATCAGCCCCAGCATTTT
d_gene: TRBD1; j_gene: TRBJ1-3; v_gene: TRBV9; abundance: once; CDR3aa: CASSAGDSSGNTIYF; CDR3nt: TGTGCCAGCAGCGCGGGGGACAGCTCTGGAAACACCATATATTTT
d_gene: TRBD1; j_gene: TRBJ1-1; v_gene: TRBV19; abundance: -; CDR3aa: CASSKGAASAFF; CDR3nt: TGTGCCAGTAGTAAGGGGGCTGCTTCAGCTTTCTTT
d_gene: -; j_gene: TRBJ1-1; v_gene: TRBV27; abundance: -; CDR3aa: CASSSGPGNTEAFF; CDR3nt: TGTGCCAGCAGTTCCGGTCCGGGTAACACTGAAGCTTTCTTT
d_gene: -; j_gene: TRBJ2-2; v_gene: TRBV6-5; abundance: few; CDR3aa: CASSYSADEVGELFF; CDR3nt: TGTGCCAGCAGTTACTCGGCCGATGAGGTCGGGGAGCTGTTTTTT
d_gene: -; j_gene: TRBJ1-2; v_gene: TRBV4-1; abundance: -; CDR3aa: CASSQDNGGRYGYTF; CDR3nt: TGCGCCAGCAGCCAAGATAACGGGGGAAGGTATGGCTACACCTTC
d_gene: -; j_gene: TRBJ2-2; v_gene: TRBV6-5; abundance: -; CDR3aa: CASRARGFGTGELFF; CDR3nt: TGTGCCAGCCGAGCCAGGGGATTTGGCACCGGGGAGCTGTTTTTT
d_gene: -; j_gene: TRBJ1-2; v_gene: TRBV11-1; abundance: -; CDR3aa: CASSNWAPDALGEGYTF; CDR3nt: TGTGCCAGCAGCAATTGGGCACCGGACGCCTTAGGGGAAGGCTACACCTTC